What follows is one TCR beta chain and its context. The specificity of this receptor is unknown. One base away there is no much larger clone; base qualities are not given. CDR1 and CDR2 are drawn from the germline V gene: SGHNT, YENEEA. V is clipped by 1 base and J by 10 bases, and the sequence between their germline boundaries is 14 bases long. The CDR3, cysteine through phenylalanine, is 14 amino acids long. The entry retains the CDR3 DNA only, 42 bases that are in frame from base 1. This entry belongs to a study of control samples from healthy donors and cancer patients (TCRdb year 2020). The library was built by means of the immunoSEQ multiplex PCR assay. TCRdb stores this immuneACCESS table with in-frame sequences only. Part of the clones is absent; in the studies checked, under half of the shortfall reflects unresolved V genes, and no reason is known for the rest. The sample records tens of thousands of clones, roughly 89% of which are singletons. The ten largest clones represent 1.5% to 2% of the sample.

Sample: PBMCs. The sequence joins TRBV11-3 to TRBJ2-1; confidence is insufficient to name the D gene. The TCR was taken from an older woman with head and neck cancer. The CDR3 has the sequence CASSLGPESMEQFF. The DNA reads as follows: TGTGCCAGCAGCTTAGGGCCCGAGAGCATGGAGCAGTTCTTC. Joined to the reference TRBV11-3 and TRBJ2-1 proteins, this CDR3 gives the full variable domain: EAGVVQSPRYKIIEKKQPVAFWCNPISGHNTLYWYLQNLGQGPELLIRYENEEAVDDSQLPKDRFSAERLKGVDSTLKIQPAELGDSAVYLCASSLGPESMEQFFGPGTRLTVL.